Sequencing of this T cell receptor beta chain was carried out in a study of blood T cell repertoires in COVID-19 (dated by TCRdb to 2020 to 2021). Context from the whole study: The collaborator samples originated in the United States, Italy and Spain and spanned the acute and convalescent phases of COVID-19. Where HLA class I and class II types were available, the types were taken from metadata supplied by the sample provider, not from assay-based typing. The prospective study material was composed of cDNA or gDNA derived from T cells, B-cell-depleted T cells, or PBMCs. The dataset comprised deeply sampled blood TCRbeta repertoires from subjects exposed to, actively infected with, or recovered from COVID-19. A de-identified subject ID, COVID-19 status, age in years and sex were almost always included in the sample metadata. Samples were obtained from the ongoing ImmuneRACE study (first 160 participants) and from roughly 1,300 subjects provided by 6 global collaborators. The repertoires were released in a freely available public database intended as a resource for research on the immune response to SARS-CoV-2.

The immunoSEQ Assay, a bias-controlled multiplex PCR, was used to amplify TCRbeta CDR3 regions from genomic DNA. The study's processing was this. The number of nucleated cells in each sample was estimated by amplification of reference gene primers within the assay. Sequence reads were collapsed and filtered to measure the absolute abundance of every unique TCRbeta CDR3 rearrangement. For each sample, productive Simpson clonality was calculated by taking the square root of Simpson's diversity index across productive rearrangements. TCRdb carries this immuneACCESS record with in-frame sequences only. Its versions omit some clonotypes, under half of them owing to an unresolved V gene in the studies checked, with the rest unexplained. V and J calls and clone size follow that table, whereas D and trimming were derived from the DNA. Recorded for this sample are under 200,000 clones; around 87% of them occurred a single time. Of the sample, 6% to 8.5% is held by the ten largest clones.

In its sample, this clone was seen once. What antigen it recognizes has not been identified. One base away there is no much larger clone; base qualities are not given. Overall results and qualifications from the work: The quantity of clinical and demographic metadata differed by source and by participant and was supplied without curation.

According to the germline V gene, CDR1 reads SGHRS and CDR2 reads YFSETQ. V trim: 0 bases; J trim: 8 bases; unmatched bases: 2. The CDR3 starts with the cysteine, ends with the phenylalanine, and has 14 residues. The kept DNA is CDR3 alone, 42 bases in frame from the first base. Participants in the prospective study were enrolled through a virtual design, were aged 18 to 89 years, and lived in approximately 25 United States geographic areas. To assign participants to cohorts, the prospective study relied on clinical history that participants themselves reported in a screening survey and a study questionnaire. For ImmuneRACE Cohort 3, a participant was defined as recovered based on two consecutive negative NP/OP PCR tests, clearance by a healthcare professional, or resolution of symptoms. Mobile phlebotomists in the prospective study collected whole blood, serum and a nasopharyngeal or oropharyngeal swab from every participant. Prospective study participants could optionally give additional blood draws and questionnaires over an approximately two-month period. Prospective study blood samples were shipped either frozen or at room temperature before DNA extraction.

Sequencing was performed on PBMCs or T cells enriched from blood (not recorded which). This chain is built from TRBV5-1 and TRBJ1-4; 9 central nucleotides agree with TRBD1. This TCR derives from a woman aged 45-65 years who had recovered from COVID-19. The DNA reads TGCGCCAGCAGCTTGGGGACAGGGGACGAAAAACTGTTTTTT. It translates to CASSLGTGDEKLFF. Extended through the reference TRBV5-1 and TRBJ1-4 proteins, this CDR3 yields the full variable domain: KAGVTQTPRYLIKTRGQQVTLSCSPISGHRSVSWYQQTPGQGLQFLFEYFSETQRNKGNFPGRFSGRQFSNSRSEMNVSTLELGDSALYLCASSLGTGDEKLFFGSGTQLSVL.